The 22 T cell receptor beta chains below come from one sample, sequenced in a study of T cell responses to AZD1222 COVID-19 vaccine (dated by TCRdb to 2020 to 2023). The meaning of the sample's time point label: about 28 days (+/-7) after the second vaccine dose. Preparation of the library involved the immunoSEQ multiplex PCR assay. TCRdb provides this immuneACCESS table in a form limited to in-frame rearrangements. Some clones are lacking; in checked studies, under half of them reflect an unresolved V gene, and why the rest are absent is not known. For this sample the table gives 150,000 to 200,000 clones, of which more than 75% were detected only once. Together, the top ten hold 20% to 30% of the sample. Sequenced here: peripheral blood, sampled 28 days after the second AZD1222 dose. The source of these receptors is an adult who received the AZD1222 COVID-19 vaccine.

This clone was seen a single time. V usage is TRBV19 and J usage is TRBJ2-3; D is ambiguous. Deletions cut 3 bases from V and 2 bases from J, with 9 bases between. Per the germline V gene, CDR1 is LNHDA and CDR2 is SQIVND (reference sequence). The CDR3 covers 14 residues. The CDR3 DNA reads as TGTGCCAGTAGTATTCCAACGATCACAGATACGCAGTATTTT. Its protein product is CASSIPTITDTQYF.

The chain carries TRBV11-2 and TRBJ1-3; perhaps TRBD1 as D (6 bases). The CDR3 is 17 amino acids. CDR1 is SGHAT, CDR2 FQNNGV, per germline. V was cut by 5 bases and J by 0 bases, with 17 bases left in between. CDR3 in DNA: TGTGCCAGCAGCCCCCGCATACAGGGCCTCTCTGGAAACACCATATATTTT. Amino acid sequence: CASSPRIQGLSGNTIYF.

The V gene is TRBV19, the J gene TRBJ2-7; 7 nucleotides line up with TRBD2. Germline V gene data show CDR1 as LNHDA and CDR2 as SQIVND (reference sequence). The CDR3 is made up of 14 amino acids. Trimming at V came to 5 bases and at J to 3 bases, leaving 7 bases not matched to a gene. The CDR3 region is CASSFIAGLYEQYF. The CDR3 bases are TGTGCCAGTAGTTTCATAGCGGGCCTCTACGAGCAGTACTTC.

The chain recombines TRBV7-2 with TRBJ2-5; D is perhaps TRBD2 (5 bases). Germline V gene data show CDR1 as SGHTA and CDR2 as FQGNSA. This CDR3 has 15 amino acids. Trimming pared 1 base from V and 1 base from J, leaving 10 bases between. The CDR3 DNA sequence: TGTGCCAGCAGCTTAGGTCTAGCAAGCCAAGAGACCCAGTACTTC. As protein: CASSLGLASQETQYF. Full variable domain (outside the CDR3, taken from reference TRBV7-2 and TRBJ2-5): GAGVSQSPSNKVTEKGKDVELRCDPISGHTALYWYRQSLGQGLEFLIYFQGNSAPDKSGLPSDRFSAERTGGSVSTLTIQRTQQEDSAVYLCASSLGLASQETQYFGPGTRLLVL.

V usage is TRBV6-2 or TRBV6-3 and J usage is TRBJ2-7; D is undetermined. The CDR3 length is 16 residues. Germline values: CDR1 MNHEY, CDR2 SVGEGT. Trimming took 1 base from V and 0 from J, leaving 13 bases between them. CDR3 coding DNA: TGTGCCAGCAGTTACTTTTTGCGTACAAACTCCTACGAGCAGTACTTC. It yields the protein CASSYFLRTNSYEQYF.

The chain couples TRBV3-1 (or the pseudogene TRBV3-2) to TRBJ2-3; 7 nucleotides line up with TRBD2. CDR1 and CDR2 from the germline V gene are LGHDT and YNNKEL (reference sequence). The J segment lost 0 bases and the V segment lost 5 bases, leaving 5 bases of the junction unmatched. The CDR3 is 15 amino acids. CDR3 nucleotides: TGTGCCAGCAGCGGAGCGGGATTAAGCACAGATACGCAGTATTTT. Translating gives CASSGAGLSTDTQYF.

For the CDR3, the DNA is TGTGCCAGCAGCCCTAGTCCGGACCACGGTAGGCCTGGCGATGAGCAGTTCTTC. Translation: CASSPSPDHGRPGDEQFF. The chain is built from TRBV11-2 and TRBJ2-1; D gene unclear. Looked up from germline, CDR1 is SGHAT and CDR2 is FQNNGV. V lost 5 bases and J lost 8, with 28 bases in between. The CDR3 length is 18 residues.

This clone has just a few counts. This chain uses TRBV29-1 with TRBJ1-2; 9 positions agree with TRBD1. Per the germline V gene, CDR1 is SQVTM and CDR2 is ANQGSEA. CDR3 length: 13 amino acids. The V and J ends lost 7 bases and 0 bases, in that order; junction bases with no gene match: 3. CDR3 bases: TGCAGCGCTCGGACAGGGGCTAACTATGGCTACACCTTC. The encoded protein is CSARTGANYGYTF.

The V and J genes are TRBV7-9 and TRBJ2-5; TRBD2 aligns across 14 bases. CDR3 length equals 16 residues. V lost 5 bases, J lost 5 bases, and 7 bases stayed unmatched. In germline, CDR1 is SEHNR, CDR2 FQNEAQ (reference sequence). DNA for the CDR3: TGTGCCAGCAGCGTCGGGACTAGCGGGAGCAGGGAGACCCAGTACTTC. This sequence encodes CASSVGTSGSRETQYF. The variable domain in full, completed from reference TRBV7-9 and TRBJ2-5, reads DTGVSQNPRHKITKRGQNVTFRCDPISEHNRLYWYRQTLGQGPEFLTYFQNEAQLEKSRLLSDRFSAERPKGSFSTLEIQRTEQGDSAMYLCASSVGTSGSRETQYFGPGTRLLVL.

V and J are TRBV30 and TRBJ2-2; D might be TRBD1 (6 bases). The V gene lost 6 bases and the J gene lost 6 bases, with 8 bases spanning the gap. CDR3 size: 11 residues. CDR1 is GTSNPN and CDR2 is SVGIG in the germline V gene (reference sequence). The CDR3 DNA reads TGTGCCTGTTCAGGGGCCGGGGAGCTGTTTTTT. It yields the protein CACSGAGELFF. Using reference TRBV30 and TRBJ2-2 for the parts outside the CDR3, the full variable domain is SQTIHQWPATLVQPVGSPLSLECTVEGTSNPNLYWYRQAAGRGLQLLFYSVGIGQISSEVPQNLSASRPQDRQFILSSKKLLLSDSGFYLCACSGAGELFFGEGSRLTVL.

The J gene is TRBJ2-1, the V gene TRBV2; the D is unclear. The V end was cut by 6 bases, the J end by 8 bases, with 8 bases between. CDR3 length: 11 amino acids. CDR1 is SNHLY and CDR2 is FYNNEI in the germline V gene. CDR3 protein: CASSPRDEQFF. As DNA, the CDR3 is TGTGCCAGCAGCCCCCGGGATGAGCAGTTCTTC. Combining the CDR3 with reference TRBV2 and TRBJ2-1 gives the whole variable domain EPEVTQTPSHQVTQMGQEVILRCVPISNHLYFYWYRQILGQKVEFLVSFYNNEISEKSEIFDDQFSVERPDGSNFTLKIRSTKLEDSAMYFCASSPRDEQFFGPGTRLTVL.

The J gene is TRBJ2-7, the V gene TRBV21-1; the D call in the table, TRBD1, was not verified against the DNA. TRBV21-1 is a pseudogene locus. The CDR3 loop spans 15 amino acids. CDR3 amino acids: CASSKETGRPYEQYF. CDR3 nucleotides: TGTGCCAGCAGCAAAGAGACAGGGAGACCCTACGAGCAGTACTTC.

This chain uses TRBV19 with TRBJ1-5; no clear D gene. The CDR3 consists of 14 residues. Germline lookup yields CDR1 LNHDA and CDR2 SQIVND (reference sequence). Trimming removed 0 bases at V and 7 bases at J, with 10 bases between. CDR3 in amino acids: CASSIDIRSQPQHF. CDR3 bases: TGTGCCAGTAGTATAGATATAAGGAGCCAGCCCCAGCATTTT.

This chain joins TRBV28 and TRBJ2-1; 10 bases match TRBD1. The CDR3 length is 15 residues. Germline-derived CDR1 and CDR2 are MDHEN and SYDVKM. The ends lost 7 bases at V and 7 bases at J; junction bases unmatched: 10. CDR3 region: CASIPGQGRSNEQFF. The CDR3 nucleotides read TGTGCCAGCATCCCGGGACAGGGGAGGTCGAATGAGCAGTTCTTC. Full variable domain (remainder filled in from reference TRBV28 and TRBJ2-1): DVKVTQSSRYLVKRTGEKVFLECVQDMDHENMFWYRQDPGLGLRLIYFSYDVKMKEKGDIPEGYSVSREKKERFSLILESASTNQTSMYLCASIPGQGRSNEQFFGPGTRLTVL.

CDR3 nucleotides: TGTGCCAGCCTGGGGGTCAGTAACACTGAAGCTTTCTTT. Its protein is CASLGVSNTEAFF. V gene TRBV6-5 combines with J gene TRBJ1-1; a possible D gene is TRBD1 (5 bases). The CDR3 runs to 13 residues. Trimming left V 8 bases short and J 2 bases short, with 12 bases between. Germline lookup yields CDR1 MNHEY and CDR2 SVGAGI.

This rearrangement joins TRBV4-1 to TRBJ2-1; D is uncertain. The germline V gene has CDR1 MGHRA and CDR2 YSYEKL. The CDR3 totals 13 residues. V was shortened by 0 bases and J by 8 bases, with 8 bases between the two germline ends. CDR3 protein: CASSQERVDEQFF. The CDR3 DNA sequence: TGCGCCAGCAGCCAAGAACGAGTAGATGAGCAGTTCTTC.

The V and J genes are TRBV3-1 (or the pseudogene TRBV3-2) and TRBJ2-7; 10 nucleotides align to TRBD2. Germline V CDR1 and CDR2: LGHDT, YNNKEL (reference sequence). V lost 2 bases to trimming and J lost 5 bases; unmatched junction nucleotides: 6. The CDR3 consists of 15 residues. CDR3 region: CASSQSGLARDEQYF. The CDR3 DNA reads TGTGCCAGCAGCCAATCGGGACTAGCGAGGGACGAGCAGTACTTC.

The rearrangement links TRBV10-3 to TRBJ1-6, with a weak D call TRBD1 (6 bases). The V and J ends lost 9 bases and 8 bases respectively, with 14 bases between them. This CDR3 region has 13 residues. In germline, CDR1 is ENHRY, CDR2 SYGVKD. This CDR3 reads CAMTDRPDSPLHF. For the CDR3, the DNA is TGTGCCATGACCGACAGGCCGGATTCACCCCTCCACTTT.

This chain links TRBV2 with TRBJ2-7; 14 bases line up with TRBD2. Germline V gene sequence: CDR1 SNHLY, CDR2 FYNNEI. Germline trimming cut 6 bases from V and 9 bases from J; bases unmatched to any gene: 7. CDR3 length: 14 residues. In DNA form, the CDR3 reads TGTGCCAGCAGAGCCGGGACTAGCGGGGGACTGCAGTACTTC. Its translation is CASRAGTSGGLQYF.

The genes are TRBV10-3 and TRBJ2-5; 7 bases fit TRBD2. The CDR3 contains 15 residues. The V gene end was trimmed by 10 bases and the J gene end by 4 bases; junction bases not matched to a gene: 15. Germline-derived CDR1 and CDR2 are ENHRY and SYGVKD. The CDR3 DNA reads as TGTGCCAGTACGGCGGGAGTTGGCGTAGGAGAGACCCAGTACTTC. It specifies CASTAGVGVGETQYF.

V is TRBV30 and J is TRBJ1-3, with D perhaps matching TRBD1 (5 bases). V lost 2 bases, J lost 4 bases, and 6 bases lay in between. Germline CDR1 reads GTSNPN; CDR2 reads SVGIG (reference sequence). CDR3 length equals 12 residues. The CDR3 sequence is CAWSKGGNTIYF. As DNA, the CDR3 is TGTGCCTGGAGTAAGGGGGGAAACACCATATATTTT.

The genes are TRBV30 and TRBJ1-2; 7 nucleotides line up with TRBD1. Germline lookup yields CDR1 GTSNPN and CDR2 SVGIG (reference sequence). The CDR3 totals 17 residues. Trimming at V came to 2 bases and at J to 8 bases, leaving 20 bases not matched to a gene. DNA for the CDR3: TGTGCCTGGAGTCATGGAGCGGGACAGACTAACTATGGCGGCTACACCTTC. It yields the protein CAWSHGAGQTNYGGYTF.